The clone carrying this TCR beta chain was observed a few times. Donors were nominally healthy when sampled, though unrecorded immune exposures were likely. The record originates from a study of cytomegalovirus exposure and HLA in healthy donors. Overall study: Assignment to the Caucasian-associated ancestry cluster applied to about 80% of the roughly 420 genotyped donors.

60 Vbeta and 13 Jbeta primers were used in PCR. Using immunoSEQ multiplex PCR, the repertoire was profiled, and TCRdb retains in-frame clones only, with some absent. The sample has approximately 110,000 clones, approximately 15% seen once. After removal of 0 bases from V and 2 bases from J, the junction contained 8 bases not matched to a gene. This CDR3 comprises 18 residues. Germline V gives CDR1 MGHRA, CDR2 YSYEKL. Sequenced input: PBMCs. The clonotype was recovered from a woman between 18 and 29 years old in good health and CMV-seronegative. This chain uses TRBV4-1 with TRBJ2-3, with 10 positions matching TRBD2. CDR3 protein: CASSQEYSGGGNTDTQYF. The DNA of the CDR3 is TGCGCCAGCAGCCAAGAGTACAGCGGGGGGGGGAACACAGATACGCAGTATTTT.